The clone carrying this T cell receptor (beta chain) was counted a few times. Its antigen is as yet unknown. The data belong to a study of T-cell reconstitution after alpha-beta-depleted transplantation in children. Study conclusions and caveats: Surviving recipient T cells and thymic progenitors produced the high day-60 TCRbeta diversity seen in some patients. T-cell counts and diversity were attributed mostly to newly produced T cells one year after transplant. Reports say that about two months after transplant, the alpha-beta T cells came out of several hundred graft clones that had expanded.

TCRbeta library construction was performed incorporating unique molecular identifiers. TCRdb independently ran MiXCR on the PCR reads; one entry per CDR3 protein. The sample holds about 200,000 distinct CDR3 sequences, around 7.7% seen once. There are 13 residues in the CDR3. The V gene lost 5 bases and the J gene lost 5 bases, with 12 bases spanning the gap. Germline lookup yields CDR1 MNHNY and CDR2 SVGAGI (reference sequence). This rearrangement joins TRBV6-6 to TRBJ1-2; weak D call: TRBD1 (5 bases). The source material was PBMCs, mostly from graft donor cells, sampled 360 days after TCRalphabeta/CD19-depleted stem cell transplant. The clonotype comes from a male patient aged 2-15 years who had a stem cell transplant for acute myeloid leukemia, so the T cells may come from the graft donor. The CDR3 DNA follows: TGTGCCAGCAGTCAACAGGTTAATTATGGCTACACCTTC. This sequence encodes CASSQQVNYGYTF.